This TCR beta chain comes out of a study of T-cell reconstitution after alpha-beta-depleted transplantation in children. In germline, CDR1 is SGHTA, CDR2 FQGNSA. The CDR3 is 18 residues long. Trimming cost V 3 bases and J 2 bases, with 21 bases left between them. This sample's TCRbeta library carried unique molecular identifier barcodes. Each CDR3 protein gets one entry after TCRdb re-called the PCR reads with MiXCR. The sample lists about 510,000 distinct CDR3 sequences; over 9.5% were seen once. This clonotype was picked up a small number of times. This TCR came from a female patient between 2 and 15 years old who had a stem cell transplant for aplastic anemia, so the T cells may come from the graft donor. The chain joins TRBV7-2 to TRBJ2-3, with a tentative D call TRBD1 (6 bases). Sequenced here: PBMCs, mostly from graft donor cells, sampled 180 days after TCRalphabeta/CD19-depleted stem cell transplant. CDR3 in DNA: TGTGCCAGCAGCTTGAGGCGAAGGAACAGGGTTCCCACAGATACGCAGTATTTT. Protein sequence: CASSLRRRNRVPTDTQYF.